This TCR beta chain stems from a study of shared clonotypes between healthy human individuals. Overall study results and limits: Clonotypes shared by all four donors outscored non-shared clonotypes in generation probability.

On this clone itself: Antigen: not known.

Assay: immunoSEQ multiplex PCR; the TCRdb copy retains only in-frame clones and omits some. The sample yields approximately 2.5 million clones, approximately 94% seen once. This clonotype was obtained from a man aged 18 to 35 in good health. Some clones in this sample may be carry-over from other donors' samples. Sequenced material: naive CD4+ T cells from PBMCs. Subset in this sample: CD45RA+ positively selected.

CDR3 region: CASSDPPGGTGELFF. DNA for the CDR3: TGTGCCAGCAGTGACCCACCAGGAGGCACCGGGGAGCTGTTTTTT. The chain recombines TRBV6-4 with TRBJ2-2; D is perhaps TRBD2 (5 bases). CDR1 and CDR2 from the germline V gene are MRHNA and SNTAGT. This CDR3 comprises 15 residues. V was pared by 2 bases and J by 4 bases, with 11 bases between.